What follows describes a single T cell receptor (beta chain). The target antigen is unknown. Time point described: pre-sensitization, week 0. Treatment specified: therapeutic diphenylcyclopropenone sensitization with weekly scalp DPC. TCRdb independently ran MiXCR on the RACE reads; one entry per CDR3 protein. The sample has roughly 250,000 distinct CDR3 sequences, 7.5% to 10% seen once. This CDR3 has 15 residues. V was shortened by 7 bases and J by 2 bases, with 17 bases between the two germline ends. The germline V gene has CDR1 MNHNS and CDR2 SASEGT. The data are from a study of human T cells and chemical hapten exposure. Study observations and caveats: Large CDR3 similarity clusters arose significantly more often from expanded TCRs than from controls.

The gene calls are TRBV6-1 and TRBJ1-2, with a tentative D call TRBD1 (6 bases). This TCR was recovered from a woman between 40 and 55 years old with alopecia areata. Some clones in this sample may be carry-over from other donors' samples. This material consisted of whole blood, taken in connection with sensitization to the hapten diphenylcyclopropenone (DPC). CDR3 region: CASNPQGELNYGYTF. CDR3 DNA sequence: TGTGCCAGCAACCCACAGGGAGAACTCAACTATGGCTACACCTTC.